The clone carrying this TCR beta chain was seen repeatedly, ten times or more. What it binds is not known. The sample originates from a study of regulatory T cells in long-lasting Graves disease. Study-level results: New patients shared approximately 930 public clonotypes, fewer than the 2,500 to 3,500 shared by persistent patients.

Sequencing libraries for TCR beta were prepared with iRepertoire HTBI primers and Arm-PCR of CDR3 regions. One entry per CDR3 protein results from TCRdb running MiXCR on the multiplex PCR reads. Of 350,000 to 500,000 distinct CDR3 sequences listed, 21% are singletons. There are 16 residues in the CDR3. The V end lost 5 bases, the J end lost 3 bases, and 18 bases lay between the germline ends. Germline CDR1 and CDR2: LNHDA and SQIVND (reference sequence). Time point meaning: persistent/refractory GD, antithyroid drugs over 5 years with positive TRAb. PBMCs were the source of the RNA used for TCR sequencing.

This clonotype originated in a female donor with Graves disease. Sequenced here: peripheral blood mononuclear cells (PBMCs), sampled when the disease was refractory, from a patient treated with antithyroid drugs. V gene TRBV19 combines with J gene TRBJ2-3, with D possibly TRBD2 on 6 matching bases. CDR3 in DNA: TGTGCCAGTAGTCCAGACAAGCTAGCGCGTACAGATACGCAGTATTTT. It encodes CASSPDKLARTDTQYF.